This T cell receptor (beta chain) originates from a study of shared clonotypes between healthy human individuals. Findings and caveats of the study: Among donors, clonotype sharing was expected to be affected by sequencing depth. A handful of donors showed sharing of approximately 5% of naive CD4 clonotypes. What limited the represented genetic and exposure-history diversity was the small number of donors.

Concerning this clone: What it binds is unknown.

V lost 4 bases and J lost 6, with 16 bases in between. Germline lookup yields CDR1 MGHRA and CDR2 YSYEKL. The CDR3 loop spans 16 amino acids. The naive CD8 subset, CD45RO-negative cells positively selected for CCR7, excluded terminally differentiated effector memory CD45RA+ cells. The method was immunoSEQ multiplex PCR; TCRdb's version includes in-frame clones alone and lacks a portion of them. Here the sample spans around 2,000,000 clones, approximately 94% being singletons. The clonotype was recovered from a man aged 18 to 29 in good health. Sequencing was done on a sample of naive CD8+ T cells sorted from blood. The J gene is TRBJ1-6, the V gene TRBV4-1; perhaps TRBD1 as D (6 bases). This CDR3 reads CASSPRSGQLNSPLHF. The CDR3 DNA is TGCGCCAGCAGCCCAAGAAGCGGACAGCTTAATTCACCCCTCCACTTT.